Each of the 19 T cell receptor beta chains below was sequenced from the same sample in a study of technical replicates of blood from a handful of donors. The method was immunoSEQ multiplex PCR; TCRdb's version includes in-frame clones alone and lacks a portion of them. The table has some 13,000 clones, almost 95% seen once. The source material was PBMCs. The receptors were gathered from a human donor in good health.

This clone has a single count. The chain combines TRBV5-4 with TRBJ2-3; possibly TRBD2 for D (6 bases). From germline, CDR1 is SGHNT and CDR2 YYREEE (reference sequence). The CDR3 covers 16 residues. V was trimmed by 2 bases and J by 6 bases, leaving 19 bases between them. The CDR3 sequence is CASSFGLPQIGDTQYF. CDR3 DNA sequence: TGTGCCAGCAGCTTCGGACTACCCCAGATTGGGGATACGCAGTATTTT.

This chain links TRBV5-1 with TRBJ1-4; 7 bases are shared with TRBD1. CDR1 and CDR2 from the germline V gene are SGHRS and YFSETQ. Trimming cost V 6 bases and J 6 bases; bases outside gene matches: 11. The CDR3 totals 15 residues. CDR3 DNA: TGCGCCAGCACCCTGTGGGCAGGGGGAGATGAAAAACTGTTTTTT. This translates into CASTLWAGGDEKLFF.

The DNA for the CDR3 is TGTGCCAGCAGGAAGCCGGGTTCCTCCTACAATGAGCAGTTCTTC. Translated: CASRKPGSSYNEQFF. V usage is TRBV7-2 and J usage is TRBJ2-1; D is undetermined. The CDR3 spans 15 residues. V was trimmed by 6 bases and J by 0 bases, leaving 12 bases between them. CDR1 and CDR2 from the germline V gene are SGHTA and FQGNSA.

The gene calls are TRBV11-2 and TRBJ2-7; TRBD2 agrees at 9 bases. Per the germline V gene, CDR1 is SGHAT and CDR2 is FQNNGV. The length of the CDR3 is 15 residues. The V segment lost 3 bases and the J segment 3 bases; nucleotides outside the gene matches: 6. The chain's CDR3 is CASSFRLAALYEQYF. The CDR3 DNA reads as TGTGCCAGCAGCTTTAGACTAGCGGCCCTCTACGAGCAGTACTTC.

This chain joins TRBV27 and TRBJ2-7; TRBD2 aligns across 12 bases. The CDR3 length is 14 residues. Germline values: CDR1 MNHEY, CDR2 SMNVEV (reference sequence). Losses at the gene ends were 6 bases for V and 3 bases for J; bases not matched to a gene: 3. CDR3 residues: CASRRLAGVYEQYF. As DNA, the CDR3 is TGTGCCAGCAGACGACTAGCGGGAGTCTACGAGCAGTACTTC.

The gene calls are TRBV4-2 and TRBJ2-2, with 8 bases that match TRBD1. This CDR3 has 15 amino acids. V lost 4 bases, J lost 1 base, and 2 bases stayed unmatched. Germline assignment: CDR1 LGHNA and CDR2 YNFKEQ. CDR3 sequence: CASSPDRGNTGELFF. CDR3 DNA sequence: TGTGCCAGCAGCCCTGACAGGGGGAACACCGGGGAGCTGTTTTTT.

This chain links TRBV5-5 with TRBJ2-7; possible D gene TRBD2, 6 bases. The germline V gene encodes CDR1 SGHKS and CDR2 YYEKEE (reference sequence). This CDR3 spans 16 amino acids. Trimming removed 4 bases at V and 1 base at J, with 18 bases between. For the CDR3, the DNA is TGTGCCAGCAGCATTGGTACGGCGGGAAGGTCCTACGAGCAGTACTTC. Its translation is CASSIGTAGRSYEQYF.

This sequence joins TRBV30 and TRBJ1-5; D ambiguous. Germline CDR1 GTSNPN, CDR2 SVGIG (reference sequence). The CDR3 spans 14 residues. V lost 2 bases and J 2 bases, leaving 10 bases between the germline ends. The DNA of the CDR3 is TGTGCCTGGAGTCTAAGTAATGGCAATCAGCCCCAGCATTTT. Translation gives CAWSLSNGNQPQHF.

The count of this clone is one. V usage is TRBV10-1 and J usage is TRBJ2-1, with 9 bases matching TRBD1. Trimming took 6 bases from V and 16 from J; bases not matched to a gene: 10. CDR1 and CDR2 from the germline V gene are WNHNN and SYGVQD (reference sequence). CDR3 length: 12 amino acids. In DNA, the CDR3 is TGCGCCAGCAGCGCCTTGGGACAGGGCTTTTTCTTC. It translates to CASSALGQGFFF.

The rearrangement joins TRBV6-4 to TRBJ2-1; 12 nucleotides line up with TRBD2. Germline CDR1 is MRHNA and CDR2 is SNTAGT. The CDR3 is made up of 15 amino acids. Trimming cost V 6 bases and J 5 bases; bases outside gene matches: 5. The CDR3 DNA is TGTGCCAGCAGCCCAGGACTAGCGGGAAACAATGAGCAGTTCTTC. Protein product: CASSPGLAGNNEQFF.

The rearrangement uses TRBV7-7 and TRBJ2-7, with 8 bases that match TRBD2. This CDR3 has 15 amino acids. Germline V gives CDR1 SSHAT, CDR2 FNYEAQ (reference sequence). The J segment lost 5 bases and the V segment lost 1 base, leaving 7 bases of the junction unmatched. The DNA for the CDR3 is TGTGCCAGCAGCTTAGGCAGCGGGAGTTCCCACGAGCAGTACTTC. As protein: CASSLGSGSSHEQYF.

This sequence joins TRBV5-1 and TRBJ2-1, with TRBD2 identical over 12 bases. V was clipped by 4 bases and J by 6 bases; unmatched bases: 2. CDR3 length: 14 residues. Germline CDR1 and CDR2: SGHRS and YFSETQ. The CDR3 spells CASSGLAGLNEQFF. CDR3 bases: TGCGCCAGCAGCGGACTAGCGGGACTCAATGAGCAGTTCTTC.

The V gene is TRBV28, the J gene TRBJ1-2, with D perhaps TRBD1 (6 bases). Trimming shortened V by 4 bases and J by 4 bases, and 16 bases separated the two germline ends. The CDR3 length is 15 residues. Germline V lookup: CDR1 MDHEN, CDR2 SYDVKM. CDR3 coding DNA: TGTGCCAGCAGTTCATCCCGGGACAACCCCTATGGCTACACCTTC. Translating it yields CASSSSRDNPYGYTF.

This clone was observed once. The rearrangement links TRBV7-9 to TRBJ2-7; 11 nucleotides align to TRBD2. The V and J ends lost 4 bases and 3 bases, in that order; junction bases with no gene match: 14. The CDR3 spans 18 residues. Germline V gives CDR1 SEHNR, CDR2 FQNEAQ (reference sequence). The CDR3 loop is CASSSSPGLAENSYEQYF. The CDR3 DNA sequence: TGTGCCAGCAGCTCGAGCCCGGGACTAGCGGAGAACAGCTACGAGCAGTACTTC.

The J gene is TRBJ2-1, the V gene TRBV19; TRBD2 aligns across 15 bases. V dropped 3 bases and J dropped 6; count of bases not matched to a gene: 6. This CDR3 comprises 17 residues. Germline CDR1 reads LNHDA; CDR2 reads SQIVND (reference sequence). CDR3 coding DNA: TGTGCCAGTAGTATGAGGACTAGCGGGAGGGGAGGCAATGAGCAGTTCTTC. It yields the protein CASSMRTSGRGGNEQFF. The whole variable domain, filled in from reference TRBV19 and TRBJ2-1, reads DGGITQSPKYLFRKEGQNVTLSCEQNLNHDAMYWYRQDPGQGLRLIYYSQIVNDFQKGDIAEGYSVSREKKESFPLTVTSAQKNPTAFYLCASSMRTSGRGGNEQFFGPGTRLTVL.

The chain combines TRBV25-1 with TRBJ2-7; D may be TRBD1 (5 bases). There are 12 residues in the CDR3. Trimming pared 2 bases from V and 7 bases from J, leaving 9 bases between. Germline CDR1 reads MGHDK; CDR2 reads SYGVNS. The CDR3 spells CASSEKGWEQYF. The CDR3 DNA sequence: TGTGCCAGCAGTGAAAAGGGGTGGGAGCAGTACTTC.

The chain couples TRBV7-8 to TRBJ1-1; TRBD1 agrees at 7 bases. There are 12 residues in the CDR3. The junction had 3 bases not matched to a gene; V was cut back by 3 bases and J by 8 bases. Germline V CDR1 and CDR2: SGHVS, FQNEAQ. In DNA form, the CDR3 reads TGTGCCAGCAGCTTTACAGGGGACGAAGCTTTCTTT. It is translated as CASSFTGDEAFF.

This sequence joins TRBV2 and TRBJ1-4; 8 nucleotides agree with TRBD1. CDR3 length: 14 amino acids. Trimming at V came to 7 bases and at J to 8 bases, leaving 9 bases not matched to a gene. Germline lookup yields CDR1 SNHLY and CDR2 FYNNEI. The CDR3 DNA reads as TGTGCCAGCACCTCTGGACAGGGTCGCGAAAAACTGTTTTTT. Its translation: CASTSGQGREKLFF.

This rearrangement joins TRBV27 to TRBJ2-1; 11 bases agree with TRBD1. Trimming took 6 bases from V and 4 from J; bases not matched to a gene: 5. Germline V CDR1 and CDR2: MNHEY, SMNVEV (reference sequence). The CDR3 is made up of 15 amino acids. CDR3 sequence reads: CASREGQGGYNEQFF. Written as DNA, the CDR3 is TGTGCCAGCAGGGAGGGACAGGGGGGATACAATGAGCAGTTCTTC.